The 14 T cell receptor beta chains below all came from one sample that was sequenced in a study of neurological immune-mediated disorders. TCRdb re-analysed the 5' RACE reads in MiXCR, keeping a single row per CDR3 protein. The table has roughly 39,000 distinct CDR3 sequences, around 7% seen once. Sequencing used CD4+ T cells from blood. The receptors were sampled from a man aged 45 to 65 in good health.

This clonotype was counted ten times or more. The chain joins TRBV27 to TRBJ1-5; 11 positions agree with TRBD1. Trimming cost V 6 bases and J 6 bases; bases outside gene matches: 7. Germline-derived CDR1 and CDR2 are MNHEY and SMNVEV (reference sequence). The CDR3 is 15 amino acids. The chain's CDR3 is CASSQGTGGVQPQHF. DNA of the CDR3: TGTGCCAGCAGCCAAGGGACAGGGGGGGTTCAGCCCCAGCATTTT.

This clonotype was counted many times. The V gene is TRBV5-1, the J gene TRBJ2-2; D uncertain. The CDR3 is made up of 12 amino acids. Trimming cost V 6 bases and J 7 bases, with 10 bases left between them. Germline V lookup: CDR1 SGHRS, CDR2 YFSETQ. CDR3 nucleotides: TGCGCCAGCACCGTTCGGAACGGGGAGCTGTTTTTT. This translates into CASTVRNGELFF.

This clonotype was recorded at least ten times. This sequence joins TRBV7-9 and TRBJ1-1; 7 bases align to TRBD1. Per germline, CDR1 SEHNR and CDR2 FQNEAQ (reference sequence). This CDR3 contains 17 residues. Losses at the gene ends were 5 bases for V and 2 bases for J; bases not matched to a gene: 14. In DNA, the CDR3 is TGTGCCAGCAGCCGTTCCGGGACAGCTTGGGCTAACACTGAAGCTTTCTTT. The encoded protein is CASSRSGTAWANTEAFF.

There are many counts of this clonotype. The chain carries TRBV5-1 and TRBJ2-1; 8 bases align to TRBD2. The CDR3 has 20 residues. The V gene end was trimmed by 0 bases and the J gene end by 2 bases; junction bases not matched to a gene: 16. Per the germline V gene, CDR1 is SGHRS and CDR2 is YFSETQ. The CDR3 DNA reads TGCGCCAGCAGCTTGGCCCGCACGGTGCGGGAGGTCCATACCTACAATGAGCAGTTCTTC. Amino acid sequence: CASSLARTVREVHTYNEQFF.

The J gene is TRBJ2-7, the V gene TRBV7-2, with D possibly matching TRBD2 (7 bases). Germline assignment: CDR1 SGHTA and CDR2 FQGNSA. The CDR3 contains 16 residues. With 5 bases removed from V and 5 bases from J, the gap between germline ends came to 22 bases. This CDR3 reads CASSRGGEWEGHEQYF. CDR3 nucleotide sequence: TGTGCCAGCAGCCGAGGGGGGGAGTGGGAGGGCCACGAGCAGTACTTC.

This clonotype was observed a single time. This chain connects TRBV28 to TRBJ2-2; D unclear. V lost 5 bases and J lost 0, with 22 bases in between. CDR3 length: 19 residues. The germline V gene encodes CDR1 MDHEN and CDR2 SYDVKM. The chain's CDR3 is CASSTVSDNRWANTGELFF. The CDR3 DNA reads as TGTGCCAGCAGTACAGTTTCAGATAACCGCTGGGCGAACACCGGGGAGCTGTTTTTT. Based on the CDR3 plus reference TRBV28 and TRBJ2-2, the full variable domain is DVKVTQSSRYLVKRTGEKVFLECVQDMDHENMFWYRQDPGLGLRLIYFSYDVKMKEKGDIPEGYSVSREKKERFSLILESASTNQTSMYLCASSTVSDNRWANTGELFFGEGSRLTVL.

In this sample, this clonotype turned up many times. This chain joins TRBV14 and TRBJ2-4, with TRBD2 as a possible D gene (6 bases). The germline V and J ends were trimmed by 2 bases and 9 bases, with 20 bases remaining between them. CDR1 and CDR2 from the germline V gene are SGHDN and FVKESK. This CDR3 comprises 16 residues. CDR3 nucleotide sequence: TGTGCCAGCAGCCAAACAACTGGTGCGGTCGGGAGCATTCAGTACTTC. Protein: CASSQTTGAVGSIQYF.

This clonotype was recorded at least ten times. V gene TRBV5-1 combines with J gene TRBJ2-3; the D call may be TRBD1 or TRBD2 (5 bases each). CDR1 is SGHRS, CDR2 YFSETQ, per germline. V was pared by 3 bases and J by 12 bases, with 26 bases between. This CDR3 contains 16 residues. CDR3 protein: CASSSTGSGTRKSQYF. The CDR3 region has the DNA TGCGCCAGCAGCTCGACGGGGTCTGGGACCCGGAAGAGTCAGTATTTT. The full variable domain, completed using reference TRBV5-1 and TRBJ2-3, is KAGVTQTPRYLIKTRGQQVTLSCSPISGHRSVSWYQQTPGQGLQFLFEYFSETQRNKGNFPGRFSGRQFSNSRSEMNVSTLELGDSALYLCASSSTGSGTRKSQYFGPGTRLTVL.

This clonotype has a count of ten or more. The chain links TRBV7-6 to TRBJ2-2; no clear D. V shed 5 bases and J shed 0 bases, with 13 bases lying between them. This CDR3 comprises 16 residues. Germline CDR1 is SGHVS and CDR2 is FNYEAQ. The CDR3 DNA reads TGTGCCAGCAGCCCGGTGATGCGGACGAACACCGGGGAGCTGTTTTTT. Protein: CASSPVMRTNTGELFF.

This clonotype was observed at least ten times. The chain uses TRBV6-5 and TRBJ1-5, with a weak D call TRBD1 (5 bases). This CDR3 comprises 15 residues. V lost 5 bases to trimming and J lost 3 bases, with 14 bases between them. Germline V CDR1 and CDR2: MNHEY, SVGAGI. The CDR3 here is CASSPLGGSNQPQHF. The CDR3 nucleotides are TGTGCCAGCAGTCCTCTGGGGGGTTCCAATCAGCCCCAGCATTTT.

There are many counts of this clonotype. The CDR3 sequence: CASSYGRDISRYEQYF. CDR3 nucleotides: TGTGCCAGCAGTTACGGCCGGGACATCAGTCGATACGAGCAGTACTTC. The V and J genes are TRBV6-5 and TRBJ2-7; the D gene is possibly TRBD1 (6 bases). With 2 bases removed from V and 4 bases from J, the gap between germline ends came to 18 bases. From germline, CDR1 is MNHEY and CDR2 SVGAGI. The CDR3 loop spans 16 amino acids.

This clonotype was detected ten times or more. V and J are TRBV20-1 and TRBJ2-1, with a weak D call TRBD2 (5 bases). The CDR3 consists of 14 residues. With 2 bases removed from V and 5 bases from J, the gap between germline ends came to 13 bases. Per germline, CDR1 DFQATT and CDR2 SNEGSKA (reference sequence). The CDR3 sequence is CSARLPAEDNEQFF. DNA for the CDR3: TGCAGTGCTAGACTTCCCGCGGAGGACAATGAGCAGTTCTTC.

At least ten counts were recorded for this clonotype. This chain joins TRBV4-3 and TRBJ2-7; unclear D gene. The CDR3 has 13 residues. Germline V gene sequence: CDR1 LGHNA, CDR2 YSLEER. The V and J ends lost 5 bases and 2 bases respectively, with 10 bases between them. CDR3 nucleotide sequence: TGCGCCAGCAGCGAGTCCCGCCCCTACGAGCAGTACTTC. This gives the protein CASSESRPYEQYF.

This clonotype was recorded at least ten times. The genes are TRBV4-1 and TRBJ2-7, with 8 bases aligning to TRBD1. Germline V gene data show CDR1 as MGHRA and CDR2 as YSYEKL. This CDR3 spans 15 amino acids. The V segment lost 4 bases and the J segment 0 bases; nucleotides outside the gene matches: 5. CDR3 protein: CASSRQTGASYEQYF. CDR3 nucleotide sequence: TGCGCCAGCAGCCGACAGACAGGGGCCTCCTACGAGCAGTACTTC.